These 9 T cell receptor beta chains originate from one sample sequenced in a study of spatial heterogeneity in lung cancer. In TCRdb, the 5' RACE reads were re-called with MiXCR into one record per CDR3 protein. The sample holds about 82,000 distinct CDR3 sequences, approximately 12% seen once. Time point reported: sample taken at primary tumor resection. The input material, whole RNA from tumor, nontumor lung or frozen PBMC, was sequenced unsorted. This material consisted of PBMCs, taken at surgery. Source of these receptors: a male donor with early-stage non-small cell lung cancer.

This clonotype has only a few counts. The rearrangement uses TRBV6-5 and TRBJ1-1; D might be TRBD1 (6 bases). V lost 0 bases to trimming and J lost 0 bases, with 14 bases between them. Germline V gene data show CDR1 as MNHEY and CDR2 as SVGAGI. This CDR3 is built from 17 residues. The CDR3 coding sequence is TGTGCCAGCAGTTACTCCCAGGGGAGGGACTTGAACACTGAAGCTTTCTTT. As protein: CASSYSQGRDLNTEAFF.

Only a few counts were recorded for this clonotype. This chain joins TRBV7-8 and TRBJ2-2, with 7 bases that match TRBD1. Looked up from germline, CDR1 is SGHVS and CDR2 is FQNEAQ. The V gene end was trimmed by 4 bases and the J gene end by 0 bases; junction bases not matched to a gene: 5. The CDR3 is 16 amino acids. The CDR3 protein is CASSSRTGSNTGELFF. Here the CDR3 DNA reads TGTGCCAGCAGCTCCCGGACAGGCTCGAACACCGGGGAGCTGTTTTTT.

The table lists this clonotype with many counts. The chain links TRBV6-1 to TRBJ1-5; 12 positions match TRBD1. V shed 6 bases, J shed 7 bases, and the junction held 10 bases outside the gene matches. The CDR3 is 16 amino acids. Per the germline V gene, CDR1 is MNHNS and CDR2 is SASEGT. The CDR3 sequence: CASRSGTGGARQPQHF. The CDR3 DNA sequence: TGTGCCAGCAGATCCGGGACAGGGGGCGCCAGGCAGCCCCAGCATTTT.

This clonotype was counted a few times. This chain links TRBV29-1 with TRBJ2-2, with 7 positions matching TRBD2. The CDR3 contains 15 residues. V lost 1 base, J lost 0 bases, and 2 bases stayed unmatched. CDR1 is SQVTM, CDR2 ANQGSEA, per germline. CDR3 loop: CSVEAGRANTGELFF. Here the CDR3 DNA reads TGCAGCGTTGAAGCAGGGAGGGCGAACACCGGGGAGCTGTTTTTT.

This clonotype was seen more than once but under ten times. V is TRBV23-1 and J is TRBJ2-7; D remains ambiguous. TRBV23-1 falls under the ORF class, with uncertain function. The CDR3 loop spans 14 amino acids. Trimming shortened V by 2 bases and J by 5 bases, and 13 bases separated the two germline ends. CDR3 sequence reads: CASSQNRVWHEQYF. The DNA of the CDR3 is TGCGCCAGCAGTCAAAACAGAGTATGGCACGAGCAGTACTTC.

The chain joins TRBV7-8 to TRBJ2-4; D perhaps matches TRBD1 (5 bases). Trimming took 6 bases from V and 0 from J, leaving 18 bases between them. Germline CDR1 reads SGHVS; CDR2 reads FQNEAQ. CDR3 length: 17 residues. CDR3 in amino acids: CASSKTATNLAKNIQYF. CDR3 nucleotides: TGTGCCAGCAGTAAGACAGCCACGAACCTAGCCAAAAACATTCAGTACTTC.

In this sample, this clonotype turned up many times. V is TRBV3-1 and J is TRBJ1-1, with 7 bases identical to TRBD1. This CDR3 region has 14 residues. Germline assignment: CDR1 LGHDT and CDR2 YNNKEL (reference sequence). V lost 3 bases, J lost 0 bases, and 1 base stayed unmatched. CDR3 in amino acids: CASSQGQMNTEAFF. CDR3 nucleotide sequence: TGTGCCAGCAGCCAGGGACAGATGAACACTGAAGCTTTCTTT.

The chain uses TRBV6-1 and TRBJ2-2; the D gene is possibly TRBD1 (6 bases). Germline CDR1 reads MNHNS; CDR2 reads SASEGT. The CDR3 contains 13 residues. Trimming removed 7 bases from V and 6 bases from J, with 12 bases in between. The CDR3 sequence is CASTLSGAGELFF. The CDR3 DNA reads TGTGCCAGCACCCTATCAGGGGCCGGGGAGCTGTTTTTT.

This clonotype was seen more than once but under ten times. The chain has TRBV5-4 and TRBJ2-3; the D is unclear. This CDR3 contains 14 residues. Germline V CDR1 and CDR2: SGHNT, YYREEE (reference sequence). The ends were cut back, 4 bases at V and 2 bases at J, with 11 bases in the middle. The CDR3 sequence: CASSQEAVTDTQYF. In DNA, the CDR3 is TGTGCCAGCAGCCAAGAGGCGGTCACAGATACGCAGTATTTT.